The T cell receptor beta chain described here comes from a study of T cell responses to AZD1222 COVID-19 vaccine (dated by TCRdb to the early 2020s). Describing the broader study: A total of about 250 trial participants underwent TCR sequencing, of whom 207 had received two doses of AZD1222 and 26 had received two doses of the MenACWY control vaccine. Trial participants were enrolled into age subgroups of 18-55, 56-69 and 70-plus years, which contained about 150, 27 and 61 TCR-sequenced participants, respectively.

The CDR3 regions of human TCRbeta chains were analyzed by immunosequencing. Processing in the source paper ran as follows. TCRs in the repertoires were matched against a reference library of SARS-CoV-2-specific TCRs that had been generated with the MIRA antigen-specificity platform. Breadth was defined as the fraction of unique TCRs that were SARS-CoV-2-associated. Depth was defined as the fraction of total T cells that were SARS-CoV-2-associated. Each spike-specific TCR was assigned to its reactive spike region and to a CD4 or CD8 class using the MIRA data. Log10-transformed breadth and depth values were compared by one-way ANOVA with Sidak's multiple comparisons tests. The source is immuneACCESS, and TCRdb retained only in-frame sequences with V and J called. Part of the clones is not carried over; for the studies checked, unresolved V genes explain less than half of this, and the remainder is unexplained. V, J and clone size derive from that table, while D and trimming were established from the DNA sequence. The sample table records 85,000 to 90,000 clones; 89% of these occur just once. About 5.4% of the sample belongs to the ten largest clones.

After removal of 5 bases from V and 0 bases from J, the junction retains 8 bases not matched to a gene. Taken from cysteine to phenylalanine, the CDR3 has 16 residues. The CDR3 DNA has 48 bases and is translated from base 1. Reading the germline V gene (reference sequence) gives CDR1 SEHNR and CDR2 FQNEAQ. The time point label, as the study defines it: about 28 days (+/-7) after the second vaccine dose. AZD1222 recipients whose second dose came at about 4 weeks and those whose second dose came at about 12 weeks were combined into one group, since spike-specific TCR depth and breadth did not differ between the two schedules. Vaccinee samples came from UK trials COV001 and COV002, including a single-blind randomized controlled phase 2/3 trial of AZD1222 (ChAdOx1 nCoV-19) in healthy adults. Trial participant PBMC samples were collected at day 0 and day 28 after the second dose for TCRbeta chain sequencing.

Concerning this clone itself: Its antigen is unknown. No base quality information exists; no much larger clone differs at one position.

The full study reports these points: The 56-69-year group was small, and its depth increase did not reach significance, likely because of low power. Conclusions about previously exposed vaccinees were limited because only a handful of AZD1222 recipients were SARS-CoV-2 seropositive at baseline. Participants were mostly white British and included more females than males, and it was suggested by the authors that clonal diversity may have been underestimated. Because no samples from the day 14 peak response were available, repertoires could be characterized only after the peak T cell response. After two AZD1222 doses, both the breadth and the depth of spike-specific TCRs were significantly higher than at day 0 and than in MenACWY recipients. Reportedly, close to half of the unique spike-specific TCRs recognized epitopes lying outside the regions that are mutated in the B.1.351 and B.1.1.7 variants. The whole spike protein was spanned by vaccine-associated CD4 TCRs, and dominant responses were seen in regions 160-218 and 743-854.

The receptor was derived from an adult who received the AZD1222 COVID-19 vaccine. The chain employs TRBV7-9 and TRBJ2-3, with 7 bases aligning to TRBD1. The sample here was peripheral blood, taken 28 days after the second AZD1222 dose. The CDR3 protein is CASSTRDSLSTDTQYF. The DNA is TGTGCCAGCAGCACAAGGGACAGTCTCAGCACAGATACGCAGTATTTT.